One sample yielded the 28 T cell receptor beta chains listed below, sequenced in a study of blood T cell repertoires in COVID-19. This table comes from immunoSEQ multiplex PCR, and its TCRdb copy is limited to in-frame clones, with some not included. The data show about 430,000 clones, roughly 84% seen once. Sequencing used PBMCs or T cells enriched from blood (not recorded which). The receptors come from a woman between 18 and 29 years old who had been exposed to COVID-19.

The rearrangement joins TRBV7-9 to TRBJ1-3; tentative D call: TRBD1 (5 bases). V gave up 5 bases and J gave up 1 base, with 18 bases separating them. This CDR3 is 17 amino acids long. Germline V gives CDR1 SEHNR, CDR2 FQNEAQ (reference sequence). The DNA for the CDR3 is TGTGCCAGCAGCCCCCGTTATGGCAGGGCATCTGGAAACACCATATATTTT. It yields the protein CASSPRYGRASGNTIYF.

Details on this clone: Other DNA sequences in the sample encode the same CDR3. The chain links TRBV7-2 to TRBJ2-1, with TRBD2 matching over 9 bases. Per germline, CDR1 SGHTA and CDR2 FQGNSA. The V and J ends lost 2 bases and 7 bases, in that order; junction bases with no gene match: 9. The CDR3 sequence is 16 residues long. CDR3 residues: CASSLQAGGPRNEQFF. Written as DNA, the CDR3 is TGTGCCAGCAGCTTACAGGCGGGGGGGCCCCGGAATGAGCAGTTCTTC. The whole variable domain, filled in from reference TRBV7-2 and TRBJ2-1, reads GAGVSQSPSNKVTEKGKDVELRCDPISGHTALYWYRQSLGQGLEFLIYFQGNSAPDKSGLPSDRFSAERTGGSVSTLTIQRTQQEDSAVYLCASSLQAGGPRNEQFFGPGTRLTVL.

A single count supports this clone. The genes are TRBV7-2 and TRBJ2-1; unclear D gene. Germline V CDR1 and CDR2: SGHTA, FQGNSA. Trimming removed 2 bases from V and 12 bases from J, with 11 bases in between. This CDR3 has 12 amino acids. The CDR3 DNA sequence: TGTGCCAGCAGCTTAATCTTCCAGTGGCAGTTCTTC. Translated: CASSLIFQWQFF.

The CDR3 sequence is CASSPTPLVLNEQFF. The DNA of the CDR3 is TGTGCCAGCAGCCCAACCCCACTAGTCCTGAATGAGCAGTTCTTC. This chain links TRBV11-2 with TRBJ2-1; tentative D call: TRBD2 (5 bases). The CDR3 runs 15 residues. V lost 5 bases and J lost 7, with 18 bases in between. CDR1 and CDR2 from the germline V gene are SGHAT and FQNNGV.

In DNA, the CDR3 is TGTGCCACCAGTGACCGGACAGGGGGGCAGTTCTTC. This translates into CATSDRTGGQFF. The V and J genes are TRBV24-1 and TRBJ2-1, with 10 bases fitting TRBD1. In germline, CDR1 is KGHDR, CDR2 SFDVKD. The V segment lost 4 bases and the J segment 12 bases; nucleotides outside the gene matches: 2. The CDR3 is made up of 12 amino acids.

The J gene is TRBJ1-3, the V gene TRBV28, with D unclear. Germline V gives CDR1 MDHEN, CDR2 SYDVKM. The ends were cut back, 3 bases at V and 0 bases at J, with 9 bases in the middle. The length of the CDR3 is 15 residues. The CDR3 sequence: CASSFMGSSGNTIYF. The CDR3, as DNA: TGTGCCAGCAGTTTCATGGGGAGCTCTGGAAACACCATATATTTT. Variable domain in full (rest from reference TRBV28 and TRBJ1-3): DVKVTQSSRYLVKRTGEKVFLECVQDMDHENMFWYRQDPGLGLRLIYFSYDVKMKEKGDIPEGYSVSREKKERFSLILESASTNQTSMYLCASSFMGSSGNTIYFGEGSWLTVV.

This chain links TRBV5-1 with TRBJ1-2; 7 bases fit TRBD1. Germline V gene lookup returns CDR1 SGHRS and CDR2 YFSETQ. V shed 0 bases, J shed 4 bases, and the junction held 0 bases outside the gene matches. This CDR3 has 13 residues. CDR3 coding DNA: TGCGCCAGCAGCTTGGCAGGGGGCTATGGCTACACCTTC. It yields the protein CASSLAGGYGYTF.

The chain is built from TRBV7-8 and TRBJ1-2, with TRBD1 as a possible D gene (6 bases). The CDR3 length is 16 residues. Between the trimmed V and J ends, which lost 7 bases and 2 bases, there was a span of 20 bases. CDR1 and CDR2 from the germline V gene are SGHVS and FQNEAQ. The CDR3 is CASTLGGDPENYGYTF. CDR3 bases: TGTGCCAGCACCCTAGGGGGGGACCCTGAAAACTATGGCTACACCTTC.

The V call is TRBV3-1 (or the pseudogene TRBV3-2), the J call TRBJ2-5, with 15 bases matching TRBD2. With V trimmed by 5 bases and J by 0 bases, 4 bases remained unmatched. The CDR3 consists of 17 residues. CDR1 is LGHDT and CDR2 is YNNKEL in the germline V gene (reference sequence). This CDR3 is CASSAGTSGGYQETQYF. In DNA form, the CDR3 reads TGTGCCAGCAGCGCCGGGACTAGCGGGGGGTACCAAGAGACCCAGTACTTC.

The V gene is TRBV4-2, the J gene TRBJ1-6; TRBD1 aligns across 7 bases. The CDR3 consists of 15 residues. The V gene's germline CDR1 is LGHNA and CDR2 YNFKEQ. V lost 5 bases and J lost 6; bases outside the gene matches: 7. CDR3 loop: CASSLRTGANSPLHF. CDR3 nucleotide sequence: TGTGCCAGCAGCTTACGGACAGGCGCTAATTCACCCCTCCACTTT.

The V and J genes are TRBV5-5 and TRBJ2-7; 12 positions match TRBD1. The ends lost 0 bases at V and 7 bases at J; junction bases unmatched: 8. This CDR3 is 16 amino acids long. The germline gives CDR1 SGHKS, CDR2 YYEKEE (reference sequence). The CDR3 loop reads CASSLAPGQGASEQYF. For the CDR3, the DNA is TGTGCCAGCAGCTTGGCTCCGGGACAGGGGGCTTCGGAGCAGTACTTC. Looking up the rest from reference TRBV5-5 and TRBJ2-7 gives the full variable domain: DAGVTQSPTHLIKTRGQQVTLRCSPISGHKSVSWYQQVLGQGPQFIFQYYEKEERGRGNFPDRFSARQFPNYSSELNVNALLLGDSALYLCASSLAPGQGASEQYFGPGTRLTVT.

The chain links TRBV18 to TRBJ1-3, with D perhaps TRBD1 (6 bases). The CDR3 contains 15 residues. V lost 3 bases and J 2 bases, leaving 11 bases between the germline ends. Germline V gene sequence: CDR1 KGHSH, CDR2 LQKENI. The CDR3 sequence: CASSPPTGTGNTIYF. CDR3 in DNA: TGTGCCAGCTCACCCCCTACAGGGACTGGAAACACCATATATTTT.

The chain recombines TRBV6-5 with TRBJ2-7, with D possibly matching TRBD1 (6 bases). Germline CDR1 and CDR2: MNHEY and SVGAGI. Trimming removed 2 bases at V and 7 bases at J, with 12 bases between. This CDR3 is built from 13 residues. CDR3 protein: CASSYVGAREQYF. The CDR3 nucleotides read TGTGCCAGCAGTTACGTGGGGGCGCGGGAGCAGTACTTC.

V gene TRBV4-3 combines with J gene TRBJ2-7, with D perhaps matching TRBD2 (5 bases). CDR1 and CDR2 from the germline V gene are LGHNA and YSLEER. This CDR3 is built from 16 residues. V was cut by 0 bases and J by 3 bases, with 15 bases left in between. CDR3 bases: TGCGCCAGCAGCCAAGATGTCACGGGATCATACTACGAGCAGTACTTC. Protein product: CASSQDVTGSYYEQYF.

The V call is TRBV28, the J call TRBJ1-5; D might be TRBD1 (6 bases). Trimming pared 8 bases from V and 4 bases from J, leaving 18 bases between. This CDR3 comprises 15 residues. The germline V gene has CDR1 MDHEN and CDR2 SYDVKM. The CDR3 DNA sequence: TGTGCCAGCTCCCCCGGGCAGGGGCTGAATCAGCCCCAGCATTTT. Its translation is CASSPGQGLNQPQHF.

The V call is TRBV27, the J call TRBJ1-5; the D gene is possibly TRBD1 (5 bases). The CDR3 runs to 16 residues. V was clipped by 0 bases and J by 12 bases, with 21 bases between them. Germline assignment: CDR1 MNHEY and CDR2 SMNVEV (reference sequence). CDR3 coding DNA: TGTGCCAGCAGTTTATCTGGAGGGGCCGCTATCAATAGCCAGCATTTT. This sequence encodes CASSLSGGAAINSQHF.

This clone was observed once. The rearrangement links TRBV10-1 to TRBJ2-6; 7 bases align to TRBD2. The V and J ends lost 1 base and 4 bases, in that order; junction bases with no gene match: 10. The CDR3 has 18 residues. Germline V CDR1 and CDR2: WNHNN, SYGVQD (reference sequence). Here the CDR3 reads CASSEFGGRETGANVLTF. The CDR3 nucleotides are TGCGCCAGCAGTGAGTTCGGAGGGCGGGAGACCGGGGCCAACGTCCTGACTTTC.

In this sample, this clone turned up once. The CDR3 reads CASSPQTSGTFSSTDTQYF. In DNA form, the CDR3 reads TGTGCCAGCTCACCACAGACTAGCGGGACTTTCTCTAGCACAGATACGCAGTATTTT. The chain carries TRBV18 and TRBJ2-3; TRBD2 matches at 11 bases. Per the germline V gene, CDR1 is KGHSH and CDR2 is LQKENI. V shed 1 base and J 0 bases; nucleotides not matched to a gene: 9. The CDR3 runs to 19 residues.

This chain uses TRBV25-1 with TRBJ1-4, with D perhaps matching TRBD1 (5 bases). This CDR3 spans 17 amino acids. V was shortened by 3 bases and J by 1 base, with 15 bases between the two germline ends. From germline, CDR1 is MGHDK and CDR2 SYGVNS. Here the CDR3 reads CASSDSLRRGTNEKLFF. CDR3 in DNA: TGTGCCAGCAGTGATTCTTTGCGGAGGGGAACTAATGAAAAACTGTTTTTT.

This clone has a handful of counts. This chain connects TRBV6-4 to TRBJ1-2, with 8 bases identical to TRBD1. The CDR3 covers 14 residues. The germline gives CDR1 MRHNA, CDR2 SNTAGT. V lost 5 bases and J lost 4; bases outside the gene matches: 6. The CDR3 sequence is CASSPTGESYGYTF. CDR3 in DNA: TGTGCCAGCAGTCCGACAGGGGAGAGCTATGGCTACACCTTC.

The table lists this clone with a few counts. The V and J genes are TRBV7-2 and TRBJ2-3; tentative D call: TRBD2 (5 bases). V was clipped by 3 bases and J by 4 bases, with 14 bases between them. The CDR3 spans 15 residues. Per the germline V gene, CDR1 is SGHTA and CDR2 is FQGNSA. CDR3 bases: TGTGCCAGCAGCTTCGGGGTCGTTTTGCCAGATACGCAGTATTTT. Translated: CASSFGVVLPDTQYF.

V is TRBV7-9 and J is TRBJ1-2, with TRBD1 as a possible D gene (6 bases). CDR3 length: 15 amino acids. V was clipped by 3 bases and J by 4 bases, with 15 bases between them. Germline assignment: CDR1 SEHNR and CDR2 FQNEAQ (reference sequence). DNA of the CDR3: TGTGCCAGCAGCTTTGTGGACAGTTGGGTCTATGGCTACACCTTC. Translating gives CASSFVDSWVYGYTF.

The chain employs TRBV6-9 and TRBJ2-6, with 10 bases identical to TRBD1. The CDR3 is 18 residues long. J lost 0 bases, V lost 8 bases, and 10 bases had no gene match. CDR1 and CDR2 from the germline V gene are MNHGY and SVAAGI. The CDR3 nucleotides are TGTGCCAGCGGGGGGGGACAGGGGCCTTGCTCTGGGGCCAACGTCCTGACTTTC. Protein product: CASGGGQGPCSGANVLTF.

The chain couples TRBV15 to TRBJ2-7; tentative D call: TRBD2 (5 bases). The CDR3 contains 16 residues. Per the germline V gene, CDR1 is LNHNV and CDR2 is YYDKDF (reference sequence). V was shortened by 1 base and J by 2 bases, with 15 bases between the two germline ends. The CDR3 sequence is CATSRAVGTGTYEQYF. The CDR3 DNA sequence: TGTGCCACCAGCAGAGCAGTGGGTACGGGGACCTACGAGCAGTACTTC.

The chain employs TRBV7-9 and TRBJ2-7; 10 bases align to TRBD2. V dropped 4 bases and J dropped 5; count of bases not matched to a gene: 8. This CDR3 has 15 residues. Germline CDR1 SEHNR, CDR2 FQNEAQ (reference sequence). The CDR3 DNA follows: TGTGCCAGCAGCTCCGGGACTAGCGATGTCAACGAGCAGTACTTC. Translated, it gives CASSSGTSDVNEQYF.

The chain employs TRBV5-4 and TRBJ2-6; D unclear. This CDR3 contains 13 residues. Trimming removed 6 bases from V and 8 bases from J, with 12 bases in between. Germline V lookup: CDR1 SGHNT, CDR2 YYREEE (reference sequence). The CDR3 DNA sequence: TGTGCCAGCACCGCCGAGAATTCCAACGTCCTGACTTTC. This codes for CASTAENSNVLTF.

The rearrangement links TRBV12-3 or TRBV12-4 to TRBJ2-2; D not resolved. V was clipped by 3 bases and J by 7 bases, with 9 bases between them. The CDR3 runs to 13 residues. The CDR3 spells CASSFLKHGELFF. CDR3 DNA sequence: TGTGCCAGCAGTTTTTTAAAACACGGGGAGCTGTTTTTT.

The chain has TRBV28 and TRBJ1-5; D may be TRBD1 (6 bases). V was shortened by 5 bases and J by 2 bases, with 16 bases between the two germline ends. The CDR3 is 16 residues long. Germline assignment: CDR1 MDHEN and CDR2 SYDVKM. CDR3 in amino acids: CASSPPIGGGNQPQHF. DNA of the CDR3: TGTGCCAGCAGTCCACCGATTGGGGGCGGCAATCAGCCCCAGCATTTT.